This T cell receptor beta chain is from a study of blood T cell repertoires in COVID-19. The CDR3 sequence is 13 residues long. Germline V gives CDR1 SQVTM, CDR2 ANQGSEA. After removal of 4 bases from V and 4 bases from J, the junction contained 5 bases not matched to a gene. Clones were sequenced by immunoSEQ multiplex PCR, and TCRdb holds only the in-frame ones, with some missing. The data hold 100,000 to 110,000 clones, with more than 85% observed a single time. The clonotype comes from a man between 25 and 39 years old in a cohort sampled during active COVID-19. This chain uses TRBV29-1 with TRBJ1-2, with 8 nucleotides matching TRBD1. Source material: peripheral blood. In DNA, the CDR3 is TGCAGCGTTGGACAGGGGTTCGGCTATGGCTACACCTTC. This codes for CSVGQGFGYGYTF.